This note documents a single TCR beta chain sequence. Antigen unknown. Treatment: some 20 received Ad26.COV2.S at low or high dose, single or two shots; 5 received placebo; per-sample allocation not given. The samples date from day 63 after the first vaccine or placebo injection. Wuhan-strain SARS-CoV-2 spike was expressed by the Ad26 vector that made up the vaccine. Clones were sequenced by immunoSEQ multiplex PCR, and TCRdb holds only the in-frame ones, with some missing. The sample holds just under 250,000 clones; roughly 90% are singletons and the top ten take 9.5% to 12%. The data were taken from a study of Ad26.COV2.S vaccination and SARS-CoV-2 variants. The study's findings and limits: The study found similar non-spike TCR breadth in vaccine and placebo recipients.

Trimming removed 3 bases at V and 4 bases at J, with 10 bases between. Germline CDR1 is LNHDA and CDR2 is SQIVND (reference sequence). This CDR3 has 13 amino acids. This clonotype was obtained from a person between 18 and 65 years old who received the Ad26.COV2.S COVID-19 vaccine or a placebo. The chain uses TRBV19 and TRBJ2-7, with D unresolved. This specimen consisted of peripheral blood, obtained in a trial of Ad26.COV2.S vaccine versus placebo. The CDR3 DNA is TGTGCCAGTAGTATTAGTCAGGATTACGAGCAGTACTTC. Encoded protein: CASSISQDYEQYF. The full variable domain, in which reference TRBV19 and TRBJ2-7 provide the parts outside the CDR3, is DGGITQSPKYLFRKEGQNVTLSCEQNLNHDAMYWYRQDPGQGLRLIYYSQIVNDFQKGDIAEGYSVSREKKESFPLTVTSAQKNPTAFYLCASSISQDYEQYFGPGTRLTVT.